This T cell receptor beta chain is drawn from a study of blood T cell repertoires in COVID-19 (dated by TCRdb to about 2020). Looking at the study overall: Samples from collaborators originated in the United States, Italy and Spain and spanned both the acute and convalescent phases of COVID-19. The samples were drawn from the first 160 participants of the ongoing ImmuneRACE study and from roughly 1,300 subjects provided by 6 global collaborators. The prospective study material was composed of cDNA or gDNA derived from T cells, B-cell-depleted T cells, or PBMCs. Deeply sampled blood TCRbeta repertoires from subjects exposed to, actively infected with, or recovered from COVID-19 were included in the dataset. The repertoires were released in a freely available public database meant as a resource for research on the immune response to SARS-CoV-2. Where available, HLA class I and class II types were obtained from metadata supplied by the sample provider rather than from assay-based typing. A de-identified subject ID, COVID-19 status, age in years and sex were almost always included in the sample metadata.

CDR1 LGHDT and CDR2 YNNKEL were looked up in the germline V gene (reference sequence). The CDR3 covers 19 residues, taking in both the cysteine and the phenylalanine. Here the CDR3 DNA is all that survives: 57 bases in frame from base 1. Trimming removed 4 bases from V and 0 bases from J; the gene matches leave 10 bases unexplained. Results and caveats for the whole study, not just this receptor: Clinical and demographic metadata were provided uncurated, with the amount varying by source and participant.

This clone turned up a few times. The target of this receptor is not known. No per-base quality is available; no much larger clone lies one base away. TCRbeta CDR3 regions were amplified from genomic DNA using the immunoSEQ Assay, a bias-controlled multiplex PCR. The authors processed their data as follows. Within the assay, amplification of reference gene primers was used to estimate how many nucleated cells each sample contained. To quantify the absolute abundance of each unique TCRbeta CDR3 rearrangement, sequence reads were collapsed and filtered. For each sample, productive Simpson clonality was calculated as the square root of Simpson's diversity index over productive rearrangements. TCRdb took over this immuneACCESS table, retaining in-frame rearrangements with V and J assigned. Such tables are incomplete; in checked studies, under half of the missing clones stem from an unresolved V gene, and the remainder is unexplained. From that table come the V and J calls and clone size; the DNA was used to work out D and trimming. This sample is represented by fewer than 150,000 clones; about four fifths of them were singletons. The ten largest clones take up 2.3% of the sample.

Collaborating institutions collected whole blood in K2EDTA tubes following their own protocols. Collaborator samples were shipped for TCRbeta analysis as frozen whole blood, isolated PBMCs, or DNA extracted from either sample type. The rearranged segments are TRBV3-1 (or the pseudogene TRBV3-2) and TRBJ2-2; the central 11 bases match TRBD2. The source of this sequence is a man aged 65-85 years with acute or convalescent COVID-19. Input material: peripheral blood. The CDR3: CASSLTLLAGAANTGELFF. The nucleotide sequence is TGTGCCAGCAGCCTAACCCTACTAGCGGGGGCAGCGAACACCGGGGAGCTGTTTTTT.